This T cell receptor beta chain was identified during a study of cytomegalovirus exposure and HLA in healthy donors. Findings and limits, study-wide: In a later analysis, V- and J-gene trimming of beta chains associated with a DCLRE1C missense variant, replicated independently. In a later analysis, donors in an Asian-associated ancestry cluster reportedly had fewer N-insertions in productive TCRs than the cohort mean. Among TCR sequences, most were rare, though some public TCRs appeared in many donors. Under in vitro conditions, a few CMV-associated chains were confirmed as specific for CMV antigens.

13 Jbeta primers and 60 Vbeta primers were used for the PCR. Using immunoSEQ multiplex PCR, the repertoire was profiled, and TCRdb retains in-frame clones only, with some absent. Of about 220,000 clones listed, around 80% are singletons. On this clone: The antigen is undetermined.

This receptor was taken from a woman in her thirties or forties in good health and CMV-seropositive. Sequenced material: PBMCs.

CDR3 residues: CASSLGTGDNYGYTF. CDR3 sequence (DNA): TGTGCCAGCAGCCTCGGGACAGGGGATAACTATGGCTACACCTTC. The V gene is TRBV9, the J gene TRBJ1-2; 10 nucleotides agree with TRBD1. Looked up from germline, CDR1 is SGDLS and CDR2 is YYNGEE. V dropped 4 bases and J dropped 1; count of bases not matched to a gene: 4. This CDR3 spans 15 amino acids.